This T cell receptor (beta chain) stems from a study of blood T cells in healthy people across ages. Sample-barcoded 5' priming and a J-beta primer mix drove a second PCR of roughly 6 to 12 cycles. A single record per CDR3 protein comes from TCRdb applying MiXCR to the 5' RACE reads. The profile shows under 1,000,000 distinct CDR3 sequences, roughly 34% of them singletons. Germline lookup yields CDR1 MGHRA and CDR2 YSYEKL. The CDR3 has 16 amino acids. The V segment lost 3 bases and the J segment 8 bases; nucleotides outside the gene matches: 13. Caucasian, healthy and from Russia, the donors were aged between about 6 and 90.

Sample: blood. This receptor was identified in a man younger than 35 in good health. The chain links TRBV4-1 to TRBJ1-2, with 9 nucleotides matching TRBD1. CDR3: CASSQRSGTGSGGYTF. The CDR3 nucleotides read TGCGCCAGCAGCCAGAGAAGCGGGACAGGGTCGGGGGGCTACACCTTC.